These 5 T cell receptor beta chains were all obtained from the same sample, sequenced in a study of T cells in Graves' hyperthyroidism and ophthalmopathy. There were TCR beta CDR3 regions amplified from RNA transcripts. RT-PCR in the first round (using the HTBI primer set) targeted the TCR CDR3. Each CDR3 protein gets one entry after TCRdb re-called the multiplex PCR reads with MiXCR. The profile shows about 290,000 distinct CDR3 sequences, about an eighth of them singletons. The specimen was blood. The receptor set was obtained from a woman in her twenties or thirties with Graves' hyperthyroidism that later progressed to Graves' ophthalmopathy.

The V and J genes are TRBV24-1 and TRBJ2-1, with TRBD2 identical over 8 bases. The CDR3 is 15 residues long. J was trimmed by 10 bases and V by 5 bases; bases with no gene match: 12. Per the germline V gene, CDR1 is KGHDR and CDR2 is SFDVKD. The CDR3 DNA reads TGTGCCACCAGTGTAGACGGGACTAGACGAAGGGAGCAGTTCTTC. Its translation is CATSVDGTRRREQFF.

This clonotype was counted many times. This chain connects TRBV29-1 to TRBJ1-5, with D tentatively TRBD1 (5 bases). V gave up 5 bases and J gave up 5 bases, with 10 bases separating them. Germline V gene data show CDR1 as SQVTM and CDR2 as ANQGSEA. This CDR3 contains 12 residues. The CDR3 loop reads CSVLQGDQPQHF. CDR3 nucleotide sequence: TGCAGCGTTCTCCAGGGAGATCAGCCCCAGCATTTT. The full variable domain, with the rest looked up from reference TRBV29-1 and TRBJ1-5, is SAVISQKPSRDICQRGTSLTIQCQVDSQVTMMFWYRQQPGQSLTLIATANQGSEATYESGFVIDKFPISRPNLTFSTLTVSNMSPEDSSIYLCSVLQGDQPQHFGDGTRLSIL.

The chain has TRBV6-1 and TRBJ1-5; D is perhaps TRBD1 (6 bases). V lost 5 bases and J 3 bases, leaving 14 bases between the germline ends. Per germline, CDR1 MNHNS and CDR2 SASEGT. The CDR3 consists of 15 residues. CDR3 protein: CASSSRGQDNQPQHF. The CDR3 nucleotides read TGTGCCAGCAGTTCCAGGGGCCAAGACAATCAGCCCCAGCATTTT.

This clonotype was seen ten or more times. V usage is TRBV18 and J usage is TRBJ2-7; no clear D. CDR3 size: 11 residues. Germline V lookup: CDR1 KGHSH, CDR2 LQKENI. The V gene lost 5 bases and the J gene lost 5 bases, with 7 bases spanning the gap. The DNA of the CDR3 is TGTGCCAGCTCAATCAAAGACGAGCAGTACTTC. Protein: CASSIKDEQYF.

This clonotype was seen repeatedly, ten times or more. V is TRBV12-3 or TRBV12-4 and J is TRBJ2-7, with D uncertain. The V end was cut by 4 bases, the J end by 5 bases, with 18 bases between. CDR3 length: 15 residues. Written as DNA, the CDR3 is TGTGCCAGCAGTTACCGGACGGTCCCACTGGACGAGCAGTACTTC. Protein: CASSYRTVPLDEQYF.